This T cell receptor beta chain was obtained from a study of blood T cells in healthy people across ages. Primed by a sample-barcoded 5' primer and a J-beta primer mix, a second PCR proceeded for about 7 to 11 cycles. All samples yielded 3 million or more CDR3-containing paired-end reads. MiXCR, run by TCRdb on the 5' RACE reads, gives a single entry per CDR3 protein. The sample carries 1.5 million to 2 million distinct CDR3 sequences, about 39% recorded once. The study recruited healthy Caucasian donors from Russia who were aged about 6 to 90. Trimming shortened V by 5 bases and J by 0 bases, and 15 bases separated the two germline ends. CDR1 SNHLY and CDR2 FYNNEI come from the germline V gene. This CDR3 has 16 amino acids.

The sequenced sample consisted of blood. This chain connects TRBV2 to TRBJ2-3, with TRBD1 as a possible D gene (6 bases). The receptor was derived from a human donor in good health. For the CDR3, the DNA is TGTGCCAGCAGTTTACAGGGAGCCTATAGCACAGATACGCAGTATTTT. The encoded protein is CASSLQGAYSTDTQYF. Full variable domain (rest looked up from reference TRBV2 and TRBJ2-3): EPEVTQTPSHQVTQMGQEVILRCVPISNHLYFYWYRQILGQKVEFLVSFYNNEISEKSEIFDDQFSVERPDGSNFTLKIRSTKLEDSAMYFCASSLQGAYSTDTQYFGPGTRLTVL.